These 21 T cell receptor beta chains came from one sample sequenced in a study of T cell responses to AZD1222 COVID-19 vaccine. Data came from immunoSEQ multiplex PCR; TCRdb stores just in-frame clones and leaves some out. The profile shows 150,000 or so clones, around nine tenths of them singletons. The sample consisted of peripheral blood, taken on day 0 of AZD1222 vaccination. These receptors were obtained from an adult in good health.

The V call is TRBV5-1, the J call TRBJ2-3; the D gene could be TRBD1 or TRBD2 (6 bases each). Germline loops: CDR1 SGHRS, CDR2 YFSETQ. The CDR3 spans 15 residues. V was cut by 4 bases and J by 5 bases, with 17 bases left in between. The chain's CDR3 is CASSNTRGEVDTQYF. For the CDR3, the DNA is TGCGCCAGCAGCAATACAAGGGGGGAGGTAGATACGCAGTATTTT.

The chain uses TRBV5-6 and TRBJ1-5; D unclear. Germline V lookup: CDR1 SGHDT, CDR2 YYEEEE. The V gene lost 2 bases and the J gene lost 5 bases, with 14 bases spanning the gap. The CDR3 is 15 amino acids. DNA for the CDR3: TGTGCCAGCAGCTTCGCTGAAGCTTCCCATCAGCCCCAGCATTTT. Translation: CASSFAEASHQPQHF.

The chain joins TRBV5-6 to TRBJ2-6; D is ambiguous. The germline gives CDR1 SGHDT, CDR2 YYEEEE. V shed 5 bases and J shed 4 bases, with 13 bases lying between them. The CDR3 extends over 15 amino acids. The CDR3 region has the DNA TGTGCCAGCAGTTCGACCCCGTTCGGGGCCAACGTCCTGACTTTC. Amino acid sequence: CASSSTPFGANVLTF.

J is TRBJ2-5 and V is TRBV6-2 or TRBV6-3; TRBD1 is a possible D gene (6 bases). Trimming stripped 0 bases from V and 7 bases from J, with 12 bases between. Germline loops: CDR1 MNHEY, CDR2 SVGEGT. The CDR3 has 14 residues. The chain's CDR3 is CASSYSGASRTQYF. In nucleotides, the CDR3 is TGTGCCAGCAGTTACTCGGGGGCCTCGAGGACCCAGTACTTC.

The CDR3: CSAPPCPGKNLAKNIQYF. The CDR3 DNA reads as TGCAGCGCCCCCCCCTGTCCCGGGAAGAACCTAGCCAAAAACATTCAGTACTTC. This chain links TRBV29-1 with TRBJ2-4; D is possibly TRBD2 (5 bases). The CDR3 consists of 18 residues. V was trimmed by 7 bases and J by 0 bases, leaving 25 bases between them. Germline CDR1 SQVTM, CDR2 ANQGSEA.

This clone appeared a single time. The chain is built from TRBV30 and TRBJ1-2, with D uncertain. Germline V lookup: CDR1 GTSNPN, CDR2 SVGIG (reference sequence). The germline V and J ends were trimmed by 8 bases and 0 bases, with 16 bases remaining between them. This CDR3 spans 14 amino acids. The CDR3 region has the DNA TGTGCCCTGTACCGGCGGGGAGCTAACTATGGCTACACCTTC. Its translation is CALYRRGANYGYTF.

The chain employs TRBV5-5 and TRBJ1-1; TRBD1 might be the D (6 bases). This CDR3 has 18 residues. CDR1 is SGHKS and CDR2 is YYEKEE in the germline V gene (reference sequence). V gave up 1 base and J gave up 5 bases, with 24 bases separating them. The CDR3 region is CASSLSGSGAVGGTEAFF. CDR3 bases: TGTGCCAGCAGCTTGAGTGGATCAGGAGCCGTAGGGGGTACTGAAGCTTTCTTT.

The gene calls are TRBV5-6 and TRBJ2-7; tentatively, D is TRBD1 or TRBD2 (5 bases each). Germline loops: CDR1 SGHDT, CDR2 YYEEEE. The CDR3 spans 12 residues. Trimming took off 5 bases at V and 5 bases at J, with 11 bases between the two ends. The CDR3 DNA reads TGTGCCAGCAGTCCTCAGGGACACGAGCAGTACTTC. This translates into CASSPQGHEQYF. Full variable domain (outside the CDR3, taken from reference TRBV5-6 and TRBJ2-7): DAGVTQSPTHLIKTRGQQVTLRCSPKSGHDTVSWYQQALGQGPQFIFQYYEEEERQRGNFPDRFSGHQFPNYSSELNVNALLLGDSALYLCASSPQGHEQYFGPGTRLTVT.

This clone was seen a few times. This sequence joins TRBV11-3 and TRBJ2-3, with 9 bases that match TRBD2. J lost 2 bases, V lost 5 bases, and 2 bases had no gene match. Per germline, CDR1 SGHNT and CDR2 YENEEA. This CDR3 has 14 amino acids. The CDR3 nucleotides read TGTGCCAGCAGCGCGGGGGGGAACACAGATACGCAGTATTTT. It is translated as CASSAGGNTDTQYF.

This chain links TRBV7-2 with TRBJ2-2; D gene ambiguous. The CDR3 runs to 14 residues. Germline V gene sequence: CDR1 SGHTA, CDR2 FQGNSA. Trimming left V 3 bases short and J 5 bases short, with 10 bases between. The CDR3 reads CASSLIQETGELFF. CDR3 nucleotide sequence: TGTGCCAGCAGCTTGATCCAGGAGACCGGGGAGCTGTTTTTT.

As DNA, the CDR3 is TGTGCCAGCAGTTCTCGGGACACCCGGTTGCAGACCCAGTACTTC. It yields the protein CASSSRDTRLQTQYF. The genes are TRBV27 and TRBJ2-5; possible D gene TRBD1, 6 bases. V dropped 4 bases and J dropped 6 bases, with 18 bases sitting between them. The CDR3 totals 15 residues. Germline loops: CDR1 MNHEY, CDR2 SMNVEV (reference sequence).

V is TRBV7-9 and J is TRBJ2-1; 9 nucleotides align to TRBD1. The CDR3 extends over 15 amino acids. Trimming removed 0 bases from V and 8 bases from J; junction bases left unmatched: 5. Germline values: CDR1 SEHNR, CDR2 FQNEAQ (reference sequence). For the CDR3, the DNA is TGTGCCAGCAGCTTAGCGGGACAGGGATTTGATGAGCAGTTCTTC. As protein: CASSLAGQGFDEQFF.

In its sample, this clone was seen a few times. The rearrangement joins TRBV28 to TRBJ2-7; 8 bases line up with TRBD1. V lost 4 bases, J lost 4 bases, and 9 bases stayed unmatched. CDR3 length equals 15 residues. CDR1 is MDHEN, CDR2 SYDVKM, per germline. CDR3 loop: CASSWGQAPRYEQYF. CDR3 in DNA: TGTGCCAGCAGTTGGGGACAGGCCCCTCGGTACGAGCAGTACTTC.

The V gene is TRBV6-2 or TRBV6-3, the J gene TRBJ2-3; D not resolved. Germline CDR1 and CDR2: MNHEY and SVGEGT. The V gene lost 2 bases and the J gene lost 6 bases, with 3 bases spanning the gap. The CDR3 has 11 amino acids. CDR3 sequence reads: CASSYADTQYF. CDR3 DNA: TGTGCCAGCAGTTACGCGGATACGCAGTATTTT.

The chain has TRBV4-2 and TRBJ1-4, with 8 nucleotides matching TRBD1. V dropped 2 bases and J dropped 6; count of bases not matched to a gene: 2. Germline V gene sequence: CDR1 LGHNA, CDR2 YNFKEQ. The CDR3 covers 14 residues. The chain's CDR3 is CASSQPDRDEKLFF. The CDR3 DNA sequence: TGTGCCAGCAGCCAACCGGACAGGGATGAAAAACTGTTTTTT.

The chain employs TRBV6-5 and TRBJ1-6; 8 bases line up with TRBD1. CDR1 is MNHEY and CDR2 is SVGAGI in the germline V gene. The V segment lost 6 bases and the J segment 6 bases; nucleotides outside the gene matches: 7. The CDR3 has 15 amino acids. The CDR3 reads CASSPGQGGNSPLHF. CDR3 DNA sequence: TGTGCCAGCAGCCCCGGACAGGGTGGTAATTCACCCCTCCACTTT.

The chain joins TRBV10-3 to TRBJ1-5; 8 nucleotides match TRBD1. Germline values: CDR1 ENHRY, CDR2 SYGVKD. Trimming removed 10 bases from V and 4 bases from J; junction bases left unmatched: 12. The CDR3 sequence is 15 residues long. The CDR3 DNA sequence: TGTGCCACCCTAGCCCAGGGGGCCGGGAATCAGCCCCAGCATTTT. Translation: CATLAQGAGNQPQHF.

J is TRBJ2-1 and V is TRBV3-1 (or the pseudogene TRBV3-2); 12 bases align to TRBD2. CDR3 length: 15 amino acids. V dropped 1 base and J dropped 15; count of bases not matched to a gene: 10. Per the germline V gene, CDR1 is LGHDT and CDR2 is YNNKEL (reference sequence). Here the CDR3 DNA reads TGTGCCAGCAGCCAAGGGCTAGCGGGGGGGCTCCTCAGGTTCTTC. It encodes CASSQGLAGGLLRFF.

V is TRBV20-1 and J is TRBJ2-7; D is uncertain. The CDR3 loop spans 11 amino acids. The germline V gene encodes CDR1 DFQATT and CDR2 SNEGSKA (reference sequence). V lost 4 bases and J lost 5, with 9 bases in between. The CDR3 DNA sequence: TGCAGTGCTAACATGGGCAACGAGCAGTACTTC. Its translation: CSANMGNEQYF.

The CDR3 DNA follows: TGTGCCAGCAGTTTACGGCAGGCCGGCTACACCTTC. Residues: CASSLRQAGYTF. V gene TRBV28 combines with J gene TRBJ1-2; D not certain. CDR3 size: 12 residues. The V gene's germline CDR1 is MDHEN and CDR2 SYDVKM. V lost 2 bases to trimming and J lost 8 bases, with 9 bases between them.

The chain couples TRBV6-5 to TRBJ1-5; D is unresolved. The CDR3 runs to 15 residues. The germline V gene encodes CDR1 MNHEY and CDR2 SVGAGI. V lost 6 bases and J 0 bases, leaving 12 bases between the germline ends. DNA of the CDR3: TGTGCCAGCAGCTCCTTGGGGAATAGCAATCAGCCCCAGCATTTT. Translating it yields CASSSLGNSNQPQHF.